The rows below give T cell receptor beta chains drawn from one sample of a study of post-analysis software for immune sequencing data. MiXCR, run by TCRdb on the PCR reads, gives a single entry per CDR3 protein. The sample has around 710,000 distinct CDR3 sequences; under 60% are singletons. Sequencing was done on a sample of blood. These receptors were obtained from a girl aged 10-17 years with multiple sclerosis. Both conserved end residues are part of each CDR3. A D gene is named only where the DNA matches it firmly. Size is omitted from some rows. Given values are once, few, many or a class for expanded clones.

V gene	J gene	D gene	clone size	CDR3 DNA	CDR3 protein
TRBV15	TRBJ1-2	.	.	TGTGCCACCAGCAGAGAAAGACAGGCCCTATATGGCTACACCTTC	CATSRERQALYGYTF
TRBV12-3/TRBV12-4	TRBJ2-1	TRBD1	.	TGTGCCAGCGGGTCAGGGGGCCACAATGAGCAGTTCTTC	CASGSGGHNEQFF
TRBV29-1	TRBJ1-2	.	few	TGCAGCGTTGAAGATCGAACAGGGTACTATGGCTACACCTTC	CSVEDRTGYYGYTF
TRBV28	TRBJ1-4	.	.	TGTGCCAGCAGCCCTAACGGGATCGCAACTAATGAAAAACTGTTTTTT	CASSPNGIATNEKLFF
TRBV25-1	TRBJ1-2	.	few	TGTGCCAGCAGTCTTAAGGAGACCTATGGCTACACCTTC	CASSLKETYGYTF
TRBV13	TRBJ2-7	TRBD1	.	TGTGCCAGCAGCTTAGGGTGGTCGACAGGGGGCGAGCAGTACTTC	CASSLGWSTGGEQYF
TRBV4-2	TRBJ2-5	TRBD2	.	TGTGCCAGCAGCCAGGAGGGACTAGCGACCCAAGAGACCCAGTACTTC	CASSQEGLATQETQYF
TRBV6-2/TRBV6-3	TRBJ2-7	.	.	TGTGCCAGCAGTAAGGCTCTCGACGAGCAGTACTTC	CASSKALDEQYF
TRBV20-1	TRBJ1-2	.	.	TGCAGTGCTAGAGCCCGCTCTGAAAGGATCTATGGCTACACCTTC	CSARARSERIYGYTF
TRBV11-3	TRBJ1-2	.	few	TGTGCCAGCAGCTTAGGGGATACAGGATATGGCTACACCTTC	CASSLGDTGYGYTF
TRBV4-3	TRBJ1-2	.	.	TGCGCCAGCAGCCAAGGGGTCCAGCATTGGGGTAACTATGGCTACACCTTC	CASSQGVQHWGNYGYTF
TRBV11-1	TRBJ2-3	.	.	TGTGCCAGCAGCTTAGAAAGATTGGATACGCAGTATTTT	CASSLERLDTQYF
TRBV12-3/TRBV12-4	TRBJ2-5	.	.	TGTGCCAGCAGTCCGGCAGGGGATCGAGAGACCCAGTACTTC	CASSPAGDRETQYF
TRBV27	TRBJ2-1	TRBD2	.	TGTGCCAGCAGCCGGGGACTAGCGGGAGGGCAGTTCTTC	CASSRGLAGGQFF
TRBV27	TRBJ2-7	.	.	TGTGCCAGCACCAGGGTTGGGGGCAACGACGAGCAGTACTTC	CASTRVGGNDEQYF
TRBV9	TRBJ1-5	.	.	TGTGCCAGCAGCGAACAGGGTGACCAGCCCCAGCATTTT	CASSEQGDQPQHF
TRBV7-2	TRBJ2-7	.	.	TGTGCCAGCAGTCCGGCAGGTGACAGTTCCTACGAGCAGTACTTC	CASSPAGDSSYEQYF
TRBV7-2	TRBJ2-3	.	.	TGTGCCAGCAGCGCCCCGACAGGATTAACAGATACGCAGTATTTT	CASSAPTGLTDTQYF
TRBV11-2	TRBJ2-1	.	few	TGTGCCAGCAGCCTCGAATTTCCACAGTCTTACAATGAGCAGTTCTTC	CASSLEFPQSYNEQFF
TRBV12-3/TRBV12-4	TRBJ1-2	.	.	TGTGCCAGCAATTTGAGGGCCGGGAGTCACTATGGCTACACCTTC	CASNLRAGSHYGYTF
TRBV18	TRBJ2-1	.	few	TGTGCCAGCTCCCATAGGGGGGCGTCCTACAATGAGCAGTTCTTC	CASSHRGASYNEQFF
TRBV29-1	TRBJ2-1	TRBD2	few	TGCAGCGTTGAACTTATTTCTAGCGGGAGCTACAATGAGCAGTTCTTC	CSVELISSGSYNEQFF
TRBV5-1	TRBJ2-5	.	few	TGCGCCAGCAGCCCTTGGCAGGGCGGGGAGACCCAGTACTTC	CASSPWQGGETQYF
TRBV12-3/TRBV12-4	TRBJ1-5	TRBD1	.	TGTGCCAGCAGCCCCGGGACAGGGACTCAGCCCCAGCATTTT	CASSPGTGTQPQHF
TRBV27	TRBJ2-3	.	.	TGTGCCAGCAGCGAGAAAAGGTCCCCCACAGATACGCAGTATTTT	CASSEKRSPTDTQYF
TRBV28	TRBJ1-5	.	.	TGTGCCAGCAGTTTAATAGTACACCGCAATCAGCCCCAGCATTTT	CASSLIVHRNQPQHF
TRBV7-8	TRBJ2-1	TRBD1	few	TGTGCCAGCAGCTTATGGACAGGGGGCCGGAATGAGCAGTTCTTC	CASSLWTGGRNEQFF
TRBV27	TRBJ1-4	TRBD1	few	TGTGCCCGACCCCGAACGCCCCTCGGACAGGGCGCAACTAATGAAAAACTGTTTTTT	CARPRTPLGQGATNEKLFF
TRBV6-5	TRBJ2-1	.	few	TGTGCCAGCAGTTACTATAGACAGGGAGGGGATGAGCAGTTCTTC	CASSYYRQGGDEQFF
TRBV12-3/TRBV12-4	TRBJ2-5	.	few	TGTGCCAGCAGTTTAAGTAGCGGCAATGAGCAGTACTTC	CASSLSSGNEQYF
TRBV4-3	TRBJ2-7	.	.	TGCGCCAGCAGCCAAGATGTGAGGGGCGAGCAGTACTTC	CASSQDVRGEQYF
TRBV20-1	TRBJ2-5	.	.	TGCAGTGCTGGCAAAACAGCTAGTCAAGAGACCCAGTACTTC	CSAGKTASQETQYF
TRBV12-3/TRBV12-4	TRBJ2-1	TRBD2	few	TGTGCCAGCAGTTTAACGGCGGGAGTAATCCATGAGCAGTTCTTC	CASSLTAGVIHEQFF
TRBV6-5	TRBJ2-5	TRBD2	few	TGTGCCAGCAGTTACGGCGGGAGGCCGGAGACCCAGTACTTC	CASSYGGRPETQYF
TRBV20-1	TRBJ1-6	.	.	TGCAGTGCTTTCCAGGGCTTAAATTCACCCCTCCACTTT	CSAFQGLNSPLHF
TRBV6-1	TRBJ1-4	.	.	TGTGCCAGCAGTGAACAGCCTACTAATGAAAAACTGTTTTTT	CASSEQPTNEKLFF
TRBV4-1	TRBJ2-7	.	once	TGCGCCAGCAGCCAAGATCGGCTGTCCCACGAGCAGTACTTC	CASSQDRLSHEQYF
TRBV7-2	TRBJ1-2	.	.	TGTGCCAGCAGCTCCACGAGGTTTGGCTACACCTTC	CASSSTRFGYTF
TRBV6-2/TRBV6-3	TRBJ1-5	.	few	TGTGCCAGCAGTTACCACGAATATAGCAATCAGCCCCAGCATTTT	CASSYHEYSNQPQHF
TRBV12-3/TRBV12-4	TRBJ2-5	.	few	TGTGCCAGCAGTATAGGGAGAGGACAAGAGACCCAGTACTTC	CASSIGRGQETQYF
TRBV12-3/TRBV12-4	TRBJ2-5	TRBD2	few	TGTGCCAGCAGTTTCTTGGCGGGAGGACCCAGGGAGACCCAGTACTTC	CASSFLAGGPRETQYF
TRBV21-1	TRBJ2-7	.	few	TGTGCCAGCAGCAACCGGACAGGGTGTACCGAGCAGTACTTC	CASSNRTGCTEQYF
TRBV10-1	TRBJ2-3	.	.	TGCGCCAGCAGTGAAGCCCGCACAGATACGCAGTATTTT	CASSEARTDTQYF
TRBV24-1	TRBJ1-2	.	.	TGTGCCACCAGTGATTTACTCCTGGACGGAACCTATGGCTACACCTTC	CATSDLLLDGTYGYTF
TRBV7-9	TRBJ2-1	.	.	TGTGCCAGCAGCTTAGAGCCTAGTCTATTGGGTGAGCAGTTCTTC	CASSLEPSLLGEQFF
TRBV10-3	TRBJ2-1	.	.	TGTGCCATCAGTGAGAACGGGGCGGACTTTCGCAATGAGCAGTTCTTC	CAISENGADFRNEQFF
TRBV10-3	TRBJ1-2	.	.	TGTGCCATCAGAAAGCAGGGCAGGCTCGATGGCTACACCTTC	CAIRKQGRLDGYTF
TRBV24-1	TRBJ2-7	.	.	TGTGCCACCAGCACCAACACGAATTCCTACGAGCAGTACTTC	CATSTNTNSYEQYF
TRBV5-6	TRBJ2-1	.	few	TGTGCCAGCAGGCTCGACAGGTGGATATACAATGAGCAGTTCTTC	CASRLDRWIYNEQFF
TRBV10-3	TRBJ2-1	TRBD2	many	TGTGCCATCAGTGAGACTAGCGGGAGTGAGCAGTTCTTC	CAISETSGSEQFF
TRBV6-1	TRBJ1-2	.	few	TGTGCCAGCACTGGGTTGACTAACTATGGCTACACCTTC	CASTGLTNYGYTF
TRBV28	TRBJ2-1	TRBD2	many	TGTGCCAGCAGTTTACTAGCGGGAGGTGAGCAGTTCTTC	CASSLLAGGEQFF
TRBV29-1	TRBJ1-2	.	.	TGCAGCGTTGAAGCGCCGGGCGGGGGTAGAAACTATGGCTACACCTTC	CSVEAPGGGRNYGYTF
TRBV5-8	TRBJ2-1	.	few	TGTGCCAGCGGCGAGAGCTCCTACAATGAGCAGTTCTTC	CASGESSYNEQFF
TRBV7-7	TRBJ2-4	.	.	TGTGCTAGCAGCTCCCACCCGGACGGTTTCCAGTACTTC	CASSSHPDGFQYF
TRBV20-1	TRBJ2-3	TRBD2	.	TGCAGTGCTCTAACCTGGACTAGCGGGAGAGGGATCTTGGATACGCAGTATTTT	CSALTWTSGRGILDTQYF
TRBV30	TRBJ2-7	.	once	TGTGCCTGGGAACAGGGTAGACACGAGCAGTACTTC	CAWEQGRHEQYF
TRBV10-3	TRBJ2-7	.	.	TGTGCCATCAGTGAGTCGACTCGTGGGCAGGGCTACGAGCAGTACTTC	CAISESTRGQGYEQYF
TRBV20-1	TRBJ1-4	.	once	TGCAGTGCTAGGGTGACCGGGCCCCCAGATGCAACTAATGAAAAACTGTTTTTT	CSARVTGPPDATNEKLFF
TRBV24-1	TRBJ1-1	TRBD1	.	TGTGCCACCAGTGAGGCAGGGGGCGAGAACACTGAAGCTTTCTTT	CATSEAGGENTEAFF